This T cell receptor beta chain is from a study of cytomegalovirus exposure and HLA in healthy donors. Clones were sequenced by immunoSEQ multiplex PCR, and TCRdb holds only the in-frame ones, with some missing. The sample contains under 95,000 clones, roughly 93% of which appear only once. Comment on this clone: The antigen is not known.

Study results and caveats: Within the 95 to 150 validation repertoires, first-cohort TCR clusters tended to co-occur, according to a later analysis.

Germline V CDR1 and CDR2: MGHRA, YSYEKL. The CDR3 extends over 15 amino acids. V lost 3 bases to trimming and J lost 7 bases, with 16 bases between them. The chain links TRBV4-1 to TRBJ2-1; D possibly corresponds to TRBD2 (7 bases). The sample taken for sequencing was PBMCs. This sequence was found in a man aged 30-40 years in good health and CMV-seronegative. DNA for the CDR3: TGCGCCAGCAGCCACGGGGGGCCGTTAGGAAATGAGCAGTTCTTC. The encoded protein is CASSHGGPLGNEQFF.